A selection of T cell receptor beta chains follows, all from one sample in a study of T cell responses to AZD1222 COVID-19 vaccine. Clones were read by immunoSEQ multiplex PCR, and TCRdb kept only the in-frame ones, dropping some. Found here are roughly 100,000 clones, 75% to 90% of them singletons; the top ten hold 20%. Sample: peripheral blood, taken on day 0 of AZD1222 vaccination. These TCRs come from an adult in good health. Each CDR3 is given with its conserved first and last residue. D genes are given only for firm matches. A clone size is listed for some rows: how often the clone was seen (once, few, many), or a class if it is expanded.

many,TRBJ2-7,TRBV13,TRBD1,TGTGCCAGCAGCTACCGGGACAGGAACAACGAGCAGTACTTC,CASSYRDRNNEQYF
NA,TRBJ1-1,TRBV5-5,NA,TGTGCCAGCAGCTTGTCCCGTGGTCAGTTGAACACTGAAGCTTTCTTT,CASSLSRGQLNTEAFF
NA,TRBJ2-3,TRBV6-5,TRBD1,TGTGCCACCGGACAGGGTTGGGCCACAGATACGCAGTATTTT,CATGQGWATDTQYF
NA,TRBJ1-1,TRBV29-1,NA,TGCAGCGTGGGTGAACGGGGCACTGAAGCTTTCTTT,CSVGERGTEAFF
NA,TRBJ1-3,TRBV28,NA,TGTGCCAGCAGTTTAGGCCTTTCCTGGTCTGGAAACACCATATATTTT,CASSLGLSWSGNTIYF
NA,TRBJ1-2,TRBV3-1/TRBV3-2,TRBD1,TGTGCCAGCAGCCACCGACAGGGAGGTATAGATGGCTACACCTTC,CASSHRQGGIDGYTF
NA,TRBJ1-1,TRBV23-1,NA,TGCGCCAGCAGTCAATCGATAGTTCTCCGTAGTGAAGCTTTCTTT,CASSQSIVLRSEAFF
NA,TRBJ1-5,TRBV3-1/TRBV3-2,TRBD1,TGTGCCAGCAGCCAATCAGGGGGCGGAGGGGATCAGCCCCAGCATTTT,CASSQSGGGGDQPQHF
NA,TRBJ1-1,TRBV6-1,TRBD1,TGTGCCAGCAGTGACCCGGGACAGCTGGGGAACACTGAAGCTTTCTTT,CASSDPGQLGNTEAFF
NA,TRBJ2-2,TRBV24-1,TRBD1,TGTGCCACCAAGGGCTCGACAGGGGATGGGCCGCTGTTTTTT,CATKGSTGDGPLFF
NA,TRBJ2-3,TRBV10-3,TRBD1,TGTGCCATCAAAACAGGGGGCGTGACAGATACGCAGTATTTT,CAIKTGGVTDTQYF
few,TRBJ2-1,TRBV21-1,NA,TGTGCCAGCAGCAAGTGGGTAGGTACTGAGCAGTTCTTC,CASSKWVGTEQFF
NA,TRBJ1-6,TRBV7-3,NA,TGTGCCAGCAGCTTAGCCGCCGGGACCGTATCACCCCTCCACTTT,CASSLAAGTVSPLHF
once,TRBJ2-1,TRBV6-1,NA,TGTGCCAGCAGTGAAGCTCGTTACGGCCTAGCTGGTGAGCAGTTCTTC,CASSEARYGLAGEQFF
NA,TRBJ2-1,TRBV28,TRBD1,TGTGCCAGCAGTTCACAGGGGTATGAGCAGTTCTTC,CASSSQGYEQFF
NA,TRBJ2-3,TRBV2,TRBD2,TGTGCCAGCAGTACACCGGGACTAGCAACCACAGATACGCAGTATTTT,CASSTPGLATTDTQYF
NA,TRBJ2-7,TRBV28,NA,TGTGCCAGCAGCCCCCGGGACCACTACGAGCAGTACTTC,CASSPRDHYEQYF
NA,TRBJ2-2,TRBV6-5,NA,TGTGCCAGCGTCGGGTGGGTTACCGGGGAGCTGTTTTTT,CASVGWVTGELFF
NA,TRBJ1-2,TRBV27,TRBD1,TGTGCCAGCAGTTTAATTGGGACAGGCCTGAACTATGGCTACACCTTC,CASSLIGTGLNYGYTF
few,TRBJ1-5,TRBV28,NA,TGTGCCAGCAGCCTAGGGCATCAGCCCCAGCATTTT,CASSLGHQPQHF
NA,TRBJ2-3,TRBV7-8,NA,TGTGCCAGCAGCTTAGCGACAGGCACAGATACGCAGTATTTT,CASSLATGTDTQYF
NA,TRBJ2-7,TRBV7-2,TRBD2,TGTGCCAGCAGCTTAGGGGGGGGCGAGCAGTACTTC,CASSLGGGEQYF
NA,TRBJ1-1,TRBV11-2,TRBD1,TGTGCCAGCAGCTCATCCACAGGGGGTTACACTGAAGCTTTCTTT,CASSSSTGGYTEAFF
NA,TRBJ2-7,TRBV27,TRBD1,TGTGCCAGCAGTTTACTTACAGGGGGCAGGAATTACGAGCAGTACTTC,CASSLLTGGRNYEQYF
NA,TRBJ2-5,TRBV3-1/TRBV3-2,NA,TGTGCCAGCAGCCAAGGCCCAGCGGGCAAAGAGACCCAGTACTTC,CASSQGPAGKETQYF
few,TRBJ1-5,TRBV7-2,TRBD1,TGTGCCAGCAGCTCCAACAGGGGAAATCAGCCCCAGCATTTT,CASSSNRGNQPQHF
NA,TRBJ1-1,TRBV21-1,NA,TGTGCCAGCAGCTACGACAGGAGCGCTGAAGCTTTCTTT,CASSYDRSAEAFF
NA,TRBJ1-2,TRBV18,TRBD1,TGTGCCAGCTCACAGGAGGGGGCCGGCTACACCTTC,CASSQEGAGYTF
NA,TRBJ1-5,TRBV28,NA,TGTGCCAGCAGCTACGGAGAGCAGCCCCAGCATTTT,CASSYGEQPQHF
NA,TRBJ1-2,TRBV29-1,TRBD1,TGCAGCGTTGAAGCCGACAGGGGAACTTATGGCTACACCTTC,CSVEADRGTYGYTF
NA,TRBJ1-1,TRBV7-9,NA,TGTGCCAGCAGCTTAGGTGCGACAAGGAACACTGAAGCTTTCTTT,CASSLGATRNTEAFF